This T cell receptor (beta chain) is drawn from a study of T cell changes during pregnancy in multiple sclerosis. The method was immunoSEQ multiplex PCR; TCRdb's version includes in-frame clones alone and lacks a portion of them. This table holds 66,000 or so clones, 75% to 90% found once. V gave up 2 bases and J gave up 0 bases, with 10 bases separating them. The CDR3 covers 15 residues. The germline V gene has CDR1 KGHSH and CDR2 LQKENI. This clonotype was obtained from a female donor in good health, enrolled as a control in a pregnancy study. The gene calls are TRBV18 and TRBJ1-1; tentative D call: TRBD1 (6 bases). Sequencing was performed on peripheral blood, taken in the first trimester of pregnancy. The CDR3 coding sequence is TGTGCCAGCTCACCAGGACAGAGCATGAACACTGAAGCTTTCTTT. It encodes CASSPGQSMNTEAFF.